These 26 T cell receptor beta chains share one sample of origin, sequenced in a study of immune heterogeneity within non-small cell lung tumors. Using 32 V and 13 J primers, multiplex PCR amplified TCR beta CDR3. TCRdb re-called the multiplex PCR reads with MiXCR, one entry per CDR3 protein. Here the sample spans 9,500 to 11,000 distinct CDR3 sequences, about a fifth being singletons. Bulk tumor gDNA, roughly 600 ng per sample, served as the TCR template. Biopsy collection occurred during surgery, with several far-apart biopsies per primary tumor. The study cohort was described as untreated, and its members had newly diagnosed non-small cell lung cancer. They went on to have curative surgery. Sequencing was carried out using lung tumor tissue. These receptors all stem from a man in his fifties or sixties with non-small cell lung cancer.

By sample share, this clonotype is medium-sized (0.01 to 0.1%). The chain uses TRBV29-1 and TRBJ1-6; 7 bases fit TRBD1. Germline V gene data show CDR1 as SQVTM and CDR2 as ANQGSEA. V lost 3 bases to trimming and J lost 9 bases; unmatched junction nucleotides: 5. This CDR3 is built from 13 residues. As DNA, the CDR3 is TGCAGCGTTGATATAGGGGGCGGTTCACCCCTCCACTTT. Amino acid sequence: CSVDIGGGSPLHF.

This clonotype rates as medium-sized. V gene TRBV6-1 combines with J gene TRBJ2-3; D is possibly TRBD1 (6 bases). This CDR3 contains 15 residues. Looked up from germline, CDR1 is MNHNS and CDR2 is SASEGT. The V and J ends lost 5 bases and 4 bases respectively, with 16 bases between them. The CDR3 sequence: CASSWSGQIPDTQYF. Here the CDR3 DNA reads TGTGCCAGCAGTTGGTCCGGACAGATTCCAGATACGCAGTATTTT.

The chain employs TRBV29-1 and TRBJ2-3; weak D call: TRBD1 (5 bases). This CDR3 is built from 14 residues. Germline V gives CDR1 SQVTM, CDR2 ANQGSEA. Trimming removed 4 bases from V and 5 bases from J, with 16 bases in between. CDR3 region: CSVAQGTQGDTQYF. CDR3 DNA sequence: TGCAGCGTTGCCCAGGGTACCCAAGGAGATACGCAGTATTTT.

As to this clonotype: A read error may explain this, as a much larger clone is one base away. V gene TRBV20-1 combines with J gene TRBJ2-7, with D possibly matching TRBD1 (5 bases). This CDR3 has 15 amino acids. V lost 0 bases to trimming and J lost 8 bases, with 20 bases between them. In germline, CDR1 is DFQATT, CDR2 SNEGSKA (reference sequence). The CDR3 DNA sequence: TGCAGTGCTAGAGATTCGGCTAGGGGTGGCGACAAGCAGTACTTC. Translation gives CSARDSARGGDKQYF.

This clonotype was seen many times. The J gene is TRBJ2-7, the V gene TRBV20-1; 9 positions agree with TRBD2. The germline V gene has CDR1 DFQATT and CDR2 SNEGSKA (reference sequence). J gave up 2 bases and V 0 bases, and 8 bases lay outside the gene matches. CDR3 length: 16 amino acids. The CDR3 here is CSAREKRLADTYEQYF. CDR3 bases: TGCAGTGCTAGAGAAAAACGACTAGCGGATACCTACGAGCAGTACTTC.

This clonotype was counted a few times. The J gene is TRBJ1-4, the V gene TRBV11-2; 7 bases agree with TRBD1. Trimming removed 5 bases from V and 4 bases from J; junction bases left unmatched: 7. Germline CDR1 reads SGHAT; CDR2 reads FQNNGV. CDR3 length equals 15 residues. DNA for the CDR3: TGTGCCAGCAGCCACTCGACAGGGATTAATGAAAAACTGTTTTTT. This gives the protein CASSHSTGINEKLFF.

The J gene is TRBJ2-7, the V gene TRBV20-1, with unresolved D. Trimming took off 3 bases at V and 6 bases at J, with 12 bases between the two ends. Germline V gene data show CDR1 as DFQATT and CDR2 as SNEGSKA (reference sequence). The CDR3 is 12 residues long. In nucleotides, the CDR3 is TGCAGTGCTAGTAGAAGTTGGAGCGAGCAGTACTTC. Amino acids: CSASRSWSEQYF.

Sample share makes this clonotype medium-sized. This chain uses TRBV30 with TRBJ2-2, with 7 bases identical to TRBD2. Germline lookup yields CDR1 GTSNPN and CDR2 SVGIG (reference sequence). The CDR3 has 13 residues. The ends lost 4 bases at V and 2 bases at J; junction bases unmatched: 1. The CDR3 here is CAWTSGNTGELFF. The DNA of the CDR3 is TGTGCCTGGACTAGCGGAAACACCGGGGAGCTGTTTTTT.

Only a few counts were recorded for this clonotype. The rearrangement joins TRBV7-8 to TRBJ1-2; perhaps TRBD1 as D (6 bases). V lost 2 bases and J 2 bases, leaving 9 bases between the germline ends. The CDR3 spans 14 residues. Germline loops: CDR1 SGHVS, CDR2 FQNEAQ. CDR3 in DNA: TGTGCCAGCAGCTTACGGGACAAGAACTATGGCTACACCTTC. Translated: CASSLRDKNYGYTF.

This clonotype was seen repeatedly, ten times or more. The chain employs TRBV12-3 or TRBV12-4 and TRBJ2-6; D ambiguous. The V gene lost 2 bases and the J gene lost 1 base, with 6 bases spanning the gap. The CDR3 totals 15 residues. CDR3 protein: CASSLQVSGANVLTF. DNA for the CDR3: TGTGCCAGCAGTTTACAGGTATCTGGGGCCAACGTCCTGACTTTC.

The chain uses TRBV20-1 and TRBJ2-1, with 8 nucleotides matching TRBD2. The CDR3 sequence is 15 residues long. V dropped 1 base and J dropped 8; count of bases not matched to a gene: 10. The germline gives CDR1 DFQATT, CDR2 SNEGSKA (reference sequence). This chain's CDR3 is CSARGMAGGGHEQFF. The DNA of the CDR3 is TGCAGTGCTAGAGGTATGGCGGGAGGTGGCCATGAGCAGTTCTTC.

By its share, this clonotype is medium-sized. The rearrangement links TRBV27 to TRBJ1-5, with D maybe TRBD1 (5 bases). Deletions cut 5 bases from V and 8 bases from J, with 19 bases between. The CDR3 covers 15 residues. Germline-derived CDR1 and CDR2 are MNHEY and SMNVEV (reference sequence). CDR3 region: CASSPNAGSREPQHF. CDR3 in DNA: TGTGCCAGCAGTCCGAATGCAGGGTCCCGGGAGCCCCAGCATTTT.

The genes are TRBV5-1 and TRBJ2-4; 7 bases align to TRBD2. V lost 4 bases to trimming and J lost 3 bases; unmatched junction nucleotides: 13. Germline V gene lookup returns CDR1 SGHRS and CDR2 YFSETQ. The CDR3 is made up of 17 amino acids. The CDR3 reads CASSVGRTSMDKNIQYF. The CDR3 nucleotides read TGCGCCAGCAGCGTCGGTCGGACTAGTATGGACAAAAACATTCAGTACTTC.

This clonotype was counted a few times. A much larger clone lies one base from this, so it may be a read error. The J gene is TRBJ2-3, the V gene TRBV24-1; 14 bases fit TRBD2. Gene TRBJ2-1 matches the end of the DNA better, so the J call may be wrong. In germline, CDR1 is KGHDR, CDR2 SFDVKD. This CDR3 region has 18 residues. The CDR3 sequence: CATSNPGTSGSYIDEQFF. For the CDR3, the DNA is TGTGCCACCAGTAACCCCGGGACTAGCGGGAGTTACATCGATGAGCAGTTCTTC.

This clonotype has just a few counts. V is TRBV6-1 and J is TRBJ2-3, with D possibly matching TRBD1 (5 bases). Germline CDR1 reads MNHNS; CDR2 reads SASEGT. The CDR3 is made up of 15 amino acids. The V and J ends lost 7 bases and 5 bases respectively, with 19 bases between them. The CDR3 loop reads CASTSSTGDRDTQYF. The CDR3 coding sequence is TGTGCCAGCACCTCCTCAACAGGTGATAGAGATACGCAGTATTTT.

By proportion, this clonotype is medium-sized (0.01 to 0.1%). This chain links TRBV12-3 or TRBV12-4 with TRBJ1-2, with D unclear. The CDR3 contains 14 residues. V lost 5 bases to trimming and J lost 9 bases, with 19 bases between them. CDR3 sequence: CASSPTGPRRSYTF. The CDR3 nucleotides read TGTGCCAGCAGTCCCACCGGGCCTCGGAGAAGCTACACCTTC.

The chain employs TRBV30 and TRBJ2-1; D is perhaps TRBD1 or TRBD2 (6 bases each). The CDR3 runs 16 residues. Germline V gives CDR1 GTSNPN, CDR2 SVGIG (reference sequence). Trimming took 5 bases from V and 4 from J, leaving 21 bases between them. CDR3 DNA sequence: TGTGCCTGGTCCTGGGGGGCAGGCGACCTTTACAATGAGCAGTTCTTC. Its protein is CAWSWGAGDLYNEQFF.

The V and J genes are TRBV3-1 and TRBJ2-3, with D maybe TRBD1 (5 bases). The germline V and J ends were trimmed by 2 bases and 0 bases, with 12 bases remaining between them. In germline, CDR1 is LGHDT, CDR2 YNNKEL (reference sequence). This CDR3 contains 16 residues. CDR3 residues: CASSQNGARSTDTQYF. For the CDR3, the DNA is TGTGCCAGCAGCCAAAATGGGGCACGGAGCACAGATACGCAGTATTTT.

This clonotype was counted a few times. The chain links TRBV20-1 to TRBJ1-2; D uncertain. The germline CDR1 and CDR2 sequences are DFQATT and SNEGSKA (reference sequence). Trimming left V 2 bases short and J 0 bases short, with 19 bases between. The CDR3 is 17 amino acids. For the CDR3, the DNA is TGCAGTGCTAGAAGTGGGCTTTATCCCCCATCTAACTATGGCTACACCTTC. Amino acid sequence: CSARSGLYPPSNYGYTF.

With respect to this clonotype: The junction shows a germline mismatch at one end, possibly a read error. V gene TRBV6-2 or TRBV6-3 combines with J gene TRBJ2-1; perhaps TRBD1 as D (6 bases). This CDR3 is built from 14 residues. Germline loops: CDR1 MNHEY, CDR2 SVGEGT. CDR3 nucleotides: TGTGCCAGCAGTTACATTCAGGGGTGGAATGAGCAGCTCTTC. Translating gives CASSYIQGWNEQLF.

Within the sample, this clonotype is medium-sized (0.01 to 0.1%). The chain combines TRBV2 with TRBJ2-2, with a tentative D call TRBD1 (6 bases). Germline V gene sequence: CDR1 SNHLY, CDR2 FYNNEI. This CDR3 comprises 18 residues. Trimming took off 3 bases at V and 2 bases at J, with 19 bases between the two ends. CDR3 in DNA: TGTGCCAGCAGTGAGACAGGCCTTTTAGCAGTTAACACCGGGGAGCTGTTTTTT. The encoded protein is CASSETGLLAVNTGELFF.

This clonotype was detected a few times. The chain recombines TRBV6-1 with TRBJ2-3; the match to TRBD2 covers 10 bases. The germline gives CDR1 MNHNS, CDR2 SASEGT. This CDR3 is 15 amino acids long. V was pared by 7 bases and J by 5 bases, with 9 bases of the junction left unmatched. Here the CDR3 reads CASMAQREGRDTQYF. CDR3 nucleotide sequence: TGTGCCAGCATGGCGCAGCGGGAGGGCCGAGATACGCAGTATTTT.

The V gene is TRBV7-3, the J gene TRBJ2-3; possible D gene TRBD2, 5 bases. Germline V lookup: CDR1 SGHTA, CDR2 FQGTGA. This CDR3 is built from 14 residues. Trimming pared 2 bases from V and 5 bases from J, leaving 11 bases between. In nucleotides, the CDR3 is TGTGCCAGCAGCTTACTAGCCGCTGAAGATACGCAGTATTTT. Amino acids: CASSLLAAEDTQYF.

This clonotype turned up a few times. The CDR3 DNA is TGTGCCAGCAGCCCTCAAACCGGGACTAGCGGTCGGTATTTT. Residues: CASSPQTGTSGRYF. The chain uses TRBV3-1 and TRBJ2-3, with 11 bases lining up with TRBD2. This CDR3 has 14 amino acids. J lost 14 bases, V lost 4 bases, and 11 bases had no gene match. In germline, CDR1 is LGHDT, CDR2 YNNKEL (reference sequence).

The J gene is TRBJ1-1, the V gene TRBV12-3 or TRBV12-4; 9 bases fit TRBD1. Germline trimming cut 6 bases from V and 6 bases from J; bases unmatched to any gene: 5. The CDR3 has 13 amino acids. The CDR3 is CASRQTGGPEAFF. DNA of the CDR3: TGTGCCAGCAGGCAAACAGGGGGCCCTGAAGCTTTCTTT.

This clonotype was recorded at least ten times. In DNA form, the CDR3 reads TGTGCCAGCAGCCCTAGACTAGCGGGAAGTTACGAGCAGTACTTC. It is translated as CASSPRLAGSYEQYF. The chain is built from TRBV28 and TRBJ2-7; 11 bases are a match to TRBD2. CDR1 is MDHEN and CDR2 is SYDVKM in the germline V gene. The CDR3 runs 15 residues. V shed 6 bases and J 4 bases; nucleotides not matched to a gene: 8.